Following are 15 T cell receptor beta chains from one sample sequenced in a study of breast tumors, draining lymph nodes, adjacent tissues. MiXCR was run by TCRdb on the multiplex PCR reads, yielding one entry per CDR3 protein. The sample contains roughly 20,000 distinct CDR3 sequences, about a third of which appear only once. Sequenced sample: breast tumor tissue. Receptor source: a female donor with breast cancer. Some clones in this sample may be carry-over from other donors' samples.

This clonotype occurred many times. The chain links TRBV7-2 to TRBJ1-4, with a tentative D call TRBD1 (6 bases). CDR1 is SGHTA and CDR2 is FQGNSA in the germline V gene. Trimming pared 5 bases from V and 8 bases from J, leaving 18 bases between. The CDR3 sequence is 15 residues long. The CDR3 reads CASSPETGLGEKLFF. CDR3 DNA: TGTGCCAGCAGCCCGGAGACAGGCCTTGGAGAAAAACTGTTTTTT.

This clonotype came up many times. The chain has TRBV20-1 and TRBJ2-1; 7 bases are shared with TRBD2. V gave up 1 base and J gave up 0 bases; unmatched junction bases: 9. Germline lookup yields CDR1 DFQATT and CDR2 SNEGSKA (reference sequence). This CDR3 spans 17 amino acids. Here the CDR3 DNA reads TGCAGTGCTAGAGCAGGCCTAGCGGAAAGCTCCTACAATGAGCAGTTCTTC. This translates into CSARAGLAESSYNEQFF.

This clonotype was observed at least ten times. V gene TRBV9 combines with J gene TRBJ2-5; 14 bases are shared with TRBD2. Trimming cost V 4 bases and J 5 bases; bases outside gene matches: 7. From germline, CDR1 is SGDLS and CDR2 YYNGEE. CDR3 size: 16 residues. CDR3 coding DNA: TGTGCCAGCAGCCCCGGGACTAGCGGGAGTGGGGAGACCCAGTACTTC. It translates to CASSPGTSGSGETQYF.

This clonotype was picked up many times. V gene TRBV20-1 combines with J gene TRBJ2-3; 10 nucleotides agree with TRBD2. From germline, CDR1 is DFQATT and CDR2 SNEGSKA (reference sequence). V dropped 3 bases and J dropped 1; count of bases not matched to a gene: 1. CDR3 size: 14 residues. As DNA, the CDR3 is TGCAGTGCTAGCGGACTAGCGGGCACAGATACGCAGTATTTT. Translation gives CSASGLAGTDTQYF.

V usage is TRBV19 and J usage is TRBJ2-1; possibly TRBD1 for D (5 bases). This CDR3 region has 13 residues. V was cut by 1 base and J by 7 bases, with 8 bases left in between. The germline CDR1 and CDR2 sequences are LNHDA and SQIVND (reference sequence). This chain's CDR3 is CASSIVPGNEQFF. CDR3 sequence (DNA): TGTGCCAGTAGTATAGTCCCAGGGAATGAGCAGTTCTTC.

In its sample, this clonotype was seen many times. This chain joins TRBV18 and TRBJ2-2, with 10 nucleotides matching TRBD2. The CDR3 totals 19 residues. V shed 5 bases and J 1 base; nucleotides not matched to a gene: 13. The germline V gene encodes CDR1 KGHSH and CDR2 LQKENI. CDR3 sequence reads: CASSSKAISGRMNTGELFF. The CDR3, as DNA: TGTGCCAGCTCATCGAAGGCGATTAGCGGGAGGATGAACACCGGGGAGCTGTTTTTT.

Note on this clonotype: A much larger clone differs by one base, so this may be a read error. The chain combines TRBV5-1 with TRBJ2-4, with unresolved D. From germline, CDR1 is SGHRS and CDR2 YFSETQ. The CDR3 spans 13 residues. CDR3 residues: CTSSLESGRIQYF. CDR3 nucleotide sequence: TGCACCAGCAGCTTGGAATCAGGAAGGATTCAGTACTTC.

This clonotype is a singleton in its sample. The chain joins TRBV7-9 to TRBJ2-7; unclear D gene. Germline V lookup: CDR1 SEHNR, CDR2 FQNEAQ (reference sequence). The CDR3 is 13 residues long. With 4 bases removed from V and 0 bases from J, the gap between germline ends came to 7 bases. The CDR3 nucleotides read TGTGCCAGCAGCTCCGAGGACTCCTACGAGCAGTACTTC. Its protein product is CASSSEDSYEQYF.

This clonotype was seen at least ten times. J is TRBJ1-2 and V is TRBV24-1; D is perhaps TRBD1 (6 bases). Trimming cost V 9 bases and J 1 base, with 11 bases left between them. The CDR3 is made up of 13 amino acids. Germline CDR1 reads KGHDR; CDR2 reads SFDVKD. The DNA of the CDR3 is TGTGCCACCCAGGACAGAAATAACTATGGCTACACCTTC. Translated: CATQDRNNYGYTF.

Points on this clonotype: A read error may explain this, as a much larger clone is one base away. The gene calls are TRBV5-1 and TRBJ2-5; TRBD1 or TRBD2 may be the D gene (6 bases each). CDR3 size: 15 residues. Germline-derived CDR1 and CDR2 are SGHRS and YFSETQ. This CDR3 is CASSPQGLGGEAQYF. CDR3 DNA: TGCGCCAGCAGCCCCCAGGGGTTGGGGGGAGAGGCCCAGTACTTC.

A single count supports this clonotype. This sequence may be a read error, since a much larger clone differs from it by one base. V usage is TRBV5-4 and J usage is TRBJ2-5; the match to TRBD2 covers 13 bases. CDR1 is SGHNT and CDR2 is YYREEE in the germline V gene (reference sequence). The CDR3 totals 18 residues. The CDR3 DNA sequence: TGTGCCAGCAGCTCCGGACTAGCGGGAGCTCGGTACCATGAGACCCAGTACTTC. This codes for CASSSGLAGARYHETQYF.

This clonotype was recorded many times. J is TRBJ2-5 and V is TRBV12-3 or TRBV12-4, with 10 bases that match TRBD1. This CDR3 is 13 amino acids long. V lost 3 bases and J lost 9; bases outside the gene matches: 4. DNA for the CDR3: TGTGCCAGCAGTTTCGCCGGGACAGGGGCCCAGTACTTC. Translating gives CASSFAGTGAQYF.

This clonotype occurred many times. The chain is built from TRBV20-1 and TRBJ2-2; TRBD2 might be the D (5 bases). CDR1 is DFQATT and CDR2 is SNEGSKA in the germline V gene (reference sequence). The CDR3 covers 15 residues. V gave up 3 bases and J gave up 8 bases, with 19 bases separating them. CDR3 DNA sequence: TGCAGTGCTAGGGACGGACGTGCGTCGGGGGGGGAGCTGTTTTTT. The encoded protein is CSARDGRASGGELFF.

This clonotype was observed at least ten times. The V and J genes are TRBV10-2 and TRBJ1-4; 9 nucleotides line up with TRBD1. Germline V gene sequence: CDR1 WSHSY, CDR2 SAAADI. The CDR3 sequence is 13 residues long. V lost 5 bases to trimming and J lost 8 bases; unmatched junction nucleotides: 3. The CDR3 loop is CASSFDRGEKLFF. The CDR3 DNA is TGCGCCAGCAGTTTCGACAGGGGGGAAAAACTGTTTTTT.

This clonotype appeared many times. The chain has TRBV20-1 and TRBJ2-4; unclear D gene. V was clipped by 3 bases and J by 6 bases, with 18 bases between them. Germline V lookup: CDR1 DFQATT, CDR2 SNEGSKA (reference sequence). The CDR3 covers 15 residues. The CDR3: CSARDELKLGNIQYF. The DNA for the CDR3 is TGCAGTGCTAGGGACGAATTAAAGCTAGGAAACATTCAGTACTTC.